This entry lists 10 T cell receptor beta chains sequenced from one sample in a study of T cells after posttransplantation cyclophosphamide (dated by TCRdb to 2016 to 2018). The receptor library was made with the immunoSEQ multiplex PCR assay. Here the immuneACCESS table is served through TCRdb, limited to in-frame sequences with V and J called. Missing clones are a known gap in these copies; in checked studies unresolved V genes cover under half, and the rest lacks a known reason. This sample has about 19,000 clones in its table, and approximately 98% of those were observed once. Under 0.2% of the sample is held by the ten biggest clonotypes. To count as naive, T cells had to be viable CD3+CD4+ or CD3+CD8+ cells with a CCR7+CD45RA+CD45RO-CD95-CD27+CD28+ profile. Sequencing was carried out using naive CD4+ T cells sorted from PBMCs. The receptors stem from a man aged 35 to 55 in good health, CMV-negative, and a related stem cell transplant donor.

CDR3 loop: CASSLDRGGYGYTF. CDR3 DNA sequence: TGTGCCAGCAGTTTAGACAGGGGTGGCTATGGCTACACCTTC. This chain links TRBV28 with TRBJ1-2, with 8 bases lining up with TRBD1. CDR1 and CDR2 from the germline V gene are MDHEN and SYDVKM. This CDR3 comprises 14 residues. V gave up 2 bases and J gave up 4 bases; unmatched junction bases: 3.

The chain links TRBV5-5 to TRBJ2-7; D not resolved. Between the trimmed V and J ends, which lost 4 bases and 2 bases, there was a span of 19 bases. The CDR3 covers 16 residues. Germline V lookup: CDR1 SGHKS, CDR2 YYEKEE (reference sequence). Here the CDR3 DNA reads TGTGCCAGCAGCCCTCTCCTCGGCAGGTCAGCCTACGAGCAGTACTTC. This codes for CASSPLLGRSAYEQYF. Based on the CDR3 plus reference TRBV5-5 and TRBJ2-7, the full variable domain is DAGVTQSPTHLIKTRGQQVTLRCSPISGHKSVSWYQQVLGQGPQFIFQYYEKEERGRGNFPDRFSARQFPNYSSELNVNALLLGDSALYLCASSPLLGRSAYEQYFGPGTRLTVT.

The rearrangement uses TRBV5-4 and TRBJ2-1; 14 positions agree with TRBD2. The junction had 4 bases not matched to a gene; V was cut back by 3 bases and J by 2 bases. Germline V gene lookup returns CDR1 SGHNT and CDR2 YYREEE (reference sequence). The CDR3 has 17 amino acids. The CDR3 loop is CASSYGLAGGTYNEQFF. The CDR3 DNA is TGTGCCAGCAGCTACGGACTAGCGGGAGGCACCTACAATGAGCAGTTCTTC.

The V and J genes are TRBV28 and TRBJ1-3, with D tentatively TRBD1 (6 bases). The V end was cut by 6 bases, the J end by 3 bases, with 12 bases between. The CDR3 sequence is 14 residues long. Germline V gene lookup returns CDR1 MDHEN and CDR2 SYDVKM. CDR3: CASSIQGDGNTIYF. The CDR3 DNA reads as TGTGCCAGCAGCATACAGGGAGATGGAAACACCATATATTTT. The variable domain in full, with the rest retrieved from reference TRBV28 and TRBJ1-3, is DVKVTQSSRYLVKRTGEKVFLECVQDMDHENMFWYRQDPGLGLRLIYFSYDVKMKEKGDIPEGYSVSREKKERFSLILESASTNQTSMYLCASSIQGDGNTIYFGEGSWLTVV.

V gene TRBV7-2 combines with J gene TRBJ2-3; 11 bases agree with TRBD2. Germline V gene sequence: CDR1 SGHTA, CDR2 FQGNSA. Trimming removed 0 bases from V and 5 bases from J; junction bases left unmatched: 7. This CDR3 comprises 17 residues. CDR3 nucleotide sequence: TGTGCCAGCAGCTTAGCTAGCGGGAGGGCCGGGGGAGATACGCAGTATTTT. Translation gives CASSLASGRAGGDTQYF.

CDR3 nucleotide sequence: TGTGCCATCAGGGACACCTCCTACGAGCAGTACTTC. Encoded protein: CAIRDTSYEQYF. The chain joins TRBV10-3 to TRBJ2-5, with D possibly TRBD1 on 5 matching bases. The J call may be in error: the DNA end matches TRBJ2-7 better. CDR3 length: 12 residues. CDR1 ENHRY and CDR2 SYGVKD come from the germline V gene.

This chain connects TRBV13 to TRBJ2-4; 8 positions match TRBD1. CDR1 and CDR2 from the germline V gene are PRHDT and FYEKMQ (reference sequence). The junction had 7 bases not matched to a gene; V was cut back by 5 bases and J by 1 base. There are 16 residues in the CDR3. The CDR3 DNA is TGTGCCAGCAGCCCCCGGGACAGGAGGGCCAAAAACATTCAGTACTTC. Its protein is CASSPRDRRAKNIQYF.

The V call is TRBV11-2, the J call TRBJ1-4; unclear D gene. Trimming shortened V by 3 bases and J by 0 bases, and 11 bases separated the two germline ends. CDR1 and CDR2 (germline): SGHAT, FQNNGV. This CDR3 comprises 16 residues. In DNA, the CDR3 is TGTGCCAGCAGCTTCCGGACGGGGACAACTAATGAAAAACTGTTTTTT. It yields the protein CASSFRTGTTNEKLFF.

The chain is built from TRBV7-2 and TRBJ1-5; D is perhaps TRBD1 (6 bases). CDR1 is SGHTA and CDR2 is FQGNSA in the germline V gene. V lost 2 bases and J 5 bases, leaving 10 bases between the germline ends. The CDR3 totals 14 residues. This CDR3 reads CASSLTGNDQPQHF. DNA of the CDR3: TGTGCCAGCAGCTTAACAGGGAACGATCAGCCCCAGCATTTT.

This chain connects TRBV19 to TRBJ2-7, with 14 bases matching TRBD2. Germline V lookup: CDR1 LNHDA, CDR2 SQIVND (reference sequence). The V and J ends lost 4 bases and 4 bases, in that order; junction bases with no gene match: 3. The CDR3 is made up of 15 amino acids. The CDR3 here is CASSTRLAGGYEQYF. The CDR3 DNA reads as TGTGCCAGTAGTACCAGACTAGCGGGAGGGTACGAGCAGTACTTC.